The clone carrying this T cell receptor (beta chain) was detected once. Antigen unknown. This sample is drawn from a study of cytomegalovirus exposure and HLA in healthy donors. Overall study context: A prior analysis found 100 million to 140 million unique TCR beta sequences from about 179 million T cells. General observations from the study: Most of the CMV-associated TCR beta chains (in a later analysis) appeared to be HLA-restricted. TCR beta chain V- and J-gene trimming was linked, in a later analysis, to a missense variant in DCLRE1C.

Trimming took 4 bases from V and 0 from J, leaving 13 bases between them. This CDR3 is 16 amino acids long. Germline-derived CDR1 and CDR2 are SEHNR and FQNEAQ (reference sequence). The PCR used 60 Vbeta and 13 Jbeta primers. The repertoire was sequenced with immunoSEQ multiplex PCR; TCRdb's copy has only in-frame clones and lacks some. The data show 100,000 to 150,000 clones, with around 80% seen just once and approximately 10% held by the top ten. The sequencing input was PBMCs. The source is a young man in good health and CMV-seropositive. The rearrangement links TRBV7-9 to TRBJ1-5; D perhaps matches TRBD1 (5 bases). CDR3 sequence reads: CASSSTGGYSNQPQHF. CDR3 DNA: TGTGCCAGCAGCTCAACGGGGGGTTATAGCAATCAGCCCCAGCATTTT.